These T cell receptor beta chains were read from a single sample in a study of human T cells and chemical hapten exposure. Each CDR3 protein gets one entry after TCRdb re-called the RACE reads with MiXCR. The table has some 50,000 distinct CDR3 sequences, 3.5% to 4.5% seen once. The specimen was whole blood. The receptors stem from a female donor in good health. Some clones in this sample may be carry-over from other donors' samples. The CDR3 runs from the conserved cysteine through the conserved F or W. The D gene is left open where the match is weak. The size of a clone is reported for some rows only, either as once, few or many, or as a class for expanded clones.

size	J	V	D	CDR3	DNA
many	TRBJ2-1	TRBV7-8	TRBD2	CASSFRLASEQFF	TGTGCCAGCAGCTTCCGACTAGCATCGGAGCAGTTCTTC
many	TRBJ2-3	TRBV7-6	NA	CASSLTGRDTQYF	TGTGCCAGCAGCTTAACCGGTAGAGATACGCAGTATTTT
many	TRBJ2-3	TRBV7-2	NA	CASSLAQSRLTDTQYF	TGTGCCAGCAGCTTAGCACAGAGTAGGCTCACAGATACGCAGTATTTT
many	TRBJ2-5	TRBV6-5	NA	CASSFAYQETQYF	TGTGCCAGCAGTTTTGCGTACCAAGAGACCCAGTACTTC
many	TRBJ1-5	TRBV6-6	NA	CASSYSIGRGNQPQHF	TGTGCCAGCAGTTACTCGATCGGCCGAGGGAATCAGCCCCAGCATTTT
many	TRBJ1-1	TRBV5-6	NA	CASSLGRLNTEAFF	TGTGCCAGCAGCTTGGGACGTTTGAACACTGAAGCTTTCTTT
many	TRBJ1-4	TRBV6-1	TRBD1	CASRGTGSGLYTSREKLFF	TGTGCCAGCAGGGGGACAGGATCGGGCCTATACACAAGCAGGGAAAAACTGTTTTTT
many	TRBJ1-3	TRBV6-6	TRBD1	CASSYSADRAGNTIYF	TGTGCCAGCAGTTACAGCGCGGACAGGGCCGGAAACACCATATATTTT
NA	TRBJ2-1	TRBV5-1	NA	CASSLGRGNEQFF	TGCGCCAGCAGCTTGGGCAGGGGTAATGAGCAGTTCTTC
medium-sized	TRBJ2-3	TRBV4-3	NA	CASSQGVEPDTQYF	TGCGCCAGCAGCCAAGGTGTGGAGCCAGATACGCAGTATTTT
many	TRBJ2-7	TRBV12-3/TRBV12-4	TRBD2	CASSILAGGGYEQYF	TGTGCCAGCAGCATCTTAGCGGGGGGGGGGTACGAGCAGTACTTC
many	TRBJ2-1	TRBV15	NA	CATSRDRQSRGEQFF	TGTGCCACCAGCAGAGATCGACAGTCCCGAGGGGAGCAGTTCTTC
many	TRBJ2-3	TRBV27	NA	CASSLLLSTDTQYF	TGTGCCAGCAGTTTGCTCCTCAGCACAGATACGCAGTATTTT
NA	TRBJ1-2	TRBV6-5	NA	CASSYLTGGGGYTF	TGTGCCAGCAGTTACCTGACAGGAGGTGGTGGCTACACCTTC
many	TRBJ1-2	TRBV6-2/TRBV6-3	NA	CASSARESSYTF	TGTGCCAGCAGCGCCCGTGAATCAAGCTACACCTTC
many	TRBJ2-3	TRBV7-2	TRBD2	CASSLAAGGGATDTQYF	TGTGCCAGCAGCTTAGCCGCCGGCGGGGGGGCTACAGATACGCAGTATTTT
many	TRBJ1-2	TRBV5-1	NA	CASSLFGIIYGYTF	TGCGCCAGCAGCTTGTTTGGGATTATCTATGGCTACACCTTC
many	TRBJ1-1	TRBV4-3	NA	CASSSGMSTNTEAFF	TGCGCCAGCAGCTCAGGGATGAGCACCAACACTGAAGCTTTCTTT
NA	TRBJ2-7	TRBV19	NA	CASSPNGRTIEF	TGTGCCAGTAGCCCCAACGGACGGACAATCGAGTTC
many	TRBJ2-5	TRBV27	NA	CASSLKSGQETQYF	TGTGCCAGCAGTTTAAAAAGCGGCCAAGAGACCCAGTACTTC
many	TRBJ2-7	TRBV18	TRBD1	CASSPGTDPPHF	TGTGCCAGCTCACCAGGGACAGACCCTCCGCACTTC
many	TRBJ1-3	TRBV7-8	TRBD1	CASSRDRGENTIYF	TGTGCCAGCAGCCGGGACAGGGGAGAAAACACCATATATTTT
many	TRBJ1-1	TRBV9	NA	CASSVDPLGGEREAFF	TGTGCCAGCAGCGTAGACCCTTTGGGGGGTGAGAGGGAAGCTTTCTTT
many	TRBJ2-7	TRBV6-5	TRBD2	CASSPGTTSYEQYF	TGTGCCAGCAGCCCCGGGACTACTTCTTACGAGCAGTACTTC
many	TRBJ1-1	TRBV7-8	NA	CASSLEGGGYTEAFF	TGTGCCAGCAGCTTAGAAGGTGGCGGATACACTGAAGCTTTCTTT
many	TRBJ1-3	TRBV7-2	NA	CASSLLHGNTIYF	TGTGCCAGCAGCCTCCTACATGGAAACACCATATATTTT
many	TRBJ1-1	TRBV2	NA	CASSGQTGAEAFF	TGTGCCAGCAGCGGACAGACTGGAGCTGAAGCTTTCTTT
many	TRBJ1-1	TRBV7-2	NA	CASTPTRETKTEAFF	TGTGCCAGCACCCCCACCCGGGAAACTAAAACTGAAGCTTTCTTT
many	TRBJ1-1	TRBV6-1	TRBD1	CASTDLALTGDTEAFF	TGTGCCAGCACCGATTTGGCCTTGACAGGGGACACTGAAGCTTTCTTT
many	TRBJ1-3	TRBV3-1	NA	CASSPDLAGNTIYF	TGTGCCAGCAGCCCGGACCTGGCGGGAAACACCATATATTTT
few	TRBJ1-3	TRBV21-1	NA	CASSKAKRGLPSGNTIYF	TGTGCCAGCAGCAAAGCAAAAAGGGGGCTACCATCTGGAAACACCATATATTTT
NA	TRBJ1-2	TRBV20-1	NA	CSAPTGDVHTF	TGCAGTGCCCCGACAGGTGATGTCCACACCTTC
many	TRBJ2-1	TRBV9	TRBD1	CASSVPGGNNEQFF	TGTGCCAGCAGCGTACCAGGGGGCAACAATGAGCAGTTCTTC
many	TRBJ1-2	TRBV12-3/TRBV12-4	NA	CASASDSPYGYTF	TGTGCCAGCGCCTCGGACAGCCCCTATGGCTACACCTTC
medium-sized	TRBJ1-4	TRBV15	TRBD1	CATSRDPGQGSEKLFF	TGTGCCACCAGCAGAGATCCGGGACAGGGAAGTGAAAAACTGTTTTTT
NA	TRBJ2-7	TRBV3-1	TRBD2	CASSQYRAELAGAKQYF	TGTGCCAGCAGCCAATATCGGGCCGAACTAGCGGGAGCTAAGCAGTACTTC
many	TRBJ2-7	TRBV5-1	NA	CASSLEGDGYEQYF	TGCGCCAGCAGCTTGGAGGGCGACGGCTACGAGCAGTACTTC
few	TRBJ1-1	TRBV6-2/TRBV6-3	NA	CASSYGVSNTEAFF	TGTGCCAGCAGTTACGGGGTTTCTAACACTGAAGCTTTCTTT
many	TRBJ2-7	TRBV5-1	TRBD2	CASSSSGGSYEQYF	TGCGCCAGCAGCTCGAGCGGGGGAAGCTACGAGCAGTACTTC